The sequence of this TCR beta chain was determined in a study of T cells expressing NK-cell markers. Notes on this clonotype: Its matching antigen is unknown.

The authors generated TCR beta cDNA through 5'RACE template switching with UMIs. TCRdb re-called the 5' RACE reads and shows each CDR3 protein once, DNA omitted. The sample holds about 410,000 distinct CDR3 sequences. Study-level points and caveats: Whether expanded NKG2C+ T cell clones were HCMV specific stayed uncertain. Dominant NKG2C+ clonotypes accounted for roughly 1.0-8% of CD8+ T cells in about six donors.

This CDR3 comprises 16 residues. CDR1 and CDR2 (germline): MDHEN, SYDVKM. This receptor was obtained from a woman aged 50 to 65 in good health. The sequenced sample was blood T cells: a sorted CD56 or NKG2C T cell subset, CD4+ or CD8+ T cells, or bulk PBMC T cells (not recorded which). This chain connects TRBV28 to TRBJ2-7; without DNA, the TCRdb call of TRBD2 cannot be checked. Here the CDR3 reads CASSLRPSLGSYEQYF. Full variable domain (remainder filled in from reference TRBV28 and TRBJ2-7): DVKVTQSSRYLVKRTGEKVFLECVQDMDHENMFWYRQDPGLGLRLIYFSYDVKMKEKGDIPEGYSVSREKKERFSLILESASTNQTSMYLCASSLRPSLGSYEQYFGPGTRLTVT.